This T cell receptor beta chain comes out of a study of blood T cell repertoires in COVID-19. Clinical history as reported by participants underpinned cohort assignment. In germline, CDR1 is LGHNA, CDR2 YNFKEQ. V lost 1 base, J lost 4 bases, and 5 bases stayed unmatched. CDR3 length: 15 residues. The table came from immunoSEQ multiplex PCR; TCRdb's copy has only in-frame clones and leaves some out. The table includes 170,000 or so clones, roughly 88% detected once. The sequenced material came from PBMCs or T cells enriched from blood (not recorded which). V and J are TRBV4-2 and TRBJ1-2; 8 positions agree with TRBD1. This TCR came from a woman aged 18 to 35 who had recovered from COVID-19. The CDR3 region is CASSQGTGTGYGYTF. Written as DNA, the CDR3 is TGTGCCAGCAGCCAAGGGACAGGGACTGGCTATGGCTACACCTTC.